This TCR beta chain was profiled in a study of naive and memory T cell subsets. Two oligonucleotides, mixed equimolar, formed the beta constant-region primer covering TRBC1 and TRBC2. TCRdb ran MiXCR on the UMI-ligation and nested PCR reads and lists one entry per CDR3 protein. This table has about 90,000 distinct CDR3 sequences, 6% to 7.5% appearing once. The clonotype originates from a human donor in good health. Sequenced material: central memory CD4+ T cells from blood.

The CDR3, as DNA: TGTGCCAGCAGCTTAGCAGGGGCCTTCAAAGAGACCCAGTACTTC. It translates to CASSLAGAFKETQYF. The gene calls are TRBV7-9 and TRBJ2-5; the D gene is possibly TRBD1 (5 bases). V lost 0 bases to trimming and J lost 3 bases, with 11 bases between them. The length of the CDR3 is 15 residues. Germline CDR1 reads SEHNR; CDR2 reads FQNEAQ (reference sequence).